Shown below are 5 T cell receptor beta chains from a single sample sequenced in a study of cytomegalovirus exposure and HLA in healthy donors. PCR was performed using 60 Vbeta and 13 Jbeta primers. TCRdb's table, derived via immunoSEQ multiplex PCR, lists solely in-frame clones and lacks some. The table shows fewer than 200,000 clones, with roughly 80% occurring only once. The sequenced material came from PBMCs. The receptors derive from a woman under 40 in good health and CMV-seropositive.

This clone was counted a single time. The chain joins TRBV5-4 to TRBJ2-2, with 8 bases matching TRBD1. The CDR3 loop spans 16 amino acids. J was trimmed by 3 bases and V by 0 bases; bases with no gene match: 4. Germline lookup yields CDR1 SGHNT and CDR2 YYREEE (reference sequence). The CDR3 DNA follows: TGTGCCAGCAGCTTGGGGCCAGGGGGCGACACCGGGGAGCTGTTTTTT. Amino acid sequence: CASSLGPGGDTGELFF.

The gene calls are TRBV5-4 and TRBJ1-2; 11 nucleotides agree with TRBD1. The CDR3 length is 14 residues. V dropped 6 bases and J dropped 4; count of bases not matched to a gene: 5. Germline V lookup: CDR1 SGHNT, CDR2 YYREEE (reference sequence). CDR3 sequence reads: CASTEGTGGYGYTF. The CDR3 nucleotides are TGTGCCAGCACGGAGGGGACAGGGGGCTATGGCTACACCTTC.

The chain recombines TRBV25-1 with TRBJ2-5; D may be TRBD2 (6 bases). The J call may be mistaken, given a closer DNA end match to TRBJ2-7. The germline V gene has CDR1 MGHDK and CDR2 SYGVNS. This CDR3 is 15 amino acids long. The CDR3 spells CASSEYREISGEQYF. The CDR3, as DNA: TGTGCCAGCAGTGAATATCGGGAGATAAGCGGCGAGCAGTACTTC.

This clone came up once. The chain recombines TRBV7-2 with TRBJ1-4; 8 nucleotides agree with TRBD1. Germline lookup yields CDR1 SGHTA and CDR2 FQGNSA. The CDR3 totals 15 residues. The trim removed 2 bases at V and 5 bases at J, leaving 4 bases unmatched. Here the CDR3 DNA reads TGTGCCAGCAGCTTATTCGGACAGGGCAATGAAAAACTGTTTTTT. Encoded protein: CASSLFGQGNEKLFF.

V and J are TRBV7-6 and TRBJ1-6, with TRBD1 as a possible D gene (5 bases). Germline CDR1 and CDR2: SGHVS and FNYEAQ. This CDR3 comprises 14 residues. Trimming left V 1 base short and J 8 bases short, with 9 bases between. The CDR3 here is CASSLEGEHSPLHF. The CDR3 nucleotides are TGTGCCAGCAGCTTAGAAGGGGAACATTCACCCCTCCACTTT.